Listed here are 26 T cell receptor beta chains from one sample, sequenced in a study of cytomegalovirus exposure and HLA in healthy donors. Use of 60 Vbeta and 13 Jbeta primers characterized the PCR. Using immunoSEQ multiplex PCR, the repertoire was profiled, and TCRdb retains in-frame clones only, with some absent. The sample records about 160,000 clones, 80% being singletons. Sequenced: PBMCs. Every receptor here comes from a man between 25 and 39 years old in good health and CMV-seronegative.

The V gene is TRBV28, the J gene TRBJ1-2; no definite D call. Trimming took 3 bases from V and 0 from J, leaving 11 bases between them. From germline, CDR1 is MDHEN and CDR2 SYDVKM. The CDR3 contains 15 residues. This CDR3 is CASSLVGAANYGYTF. Here the CDR3 DNA reads TGTGCCAGCAGTTTGGTGGGCGCAGCTAACTATGGCTACACCTTC.

The V gene is TRBV7-9, the J gene TRBJ1-1; tentative D call: TRBD1 (5 bases). The germline CDR1 and CDR2 sequences are SEHNR and FQNEAQ (reference sequence). This CDR3 is 15 amino acids long. V shed 3 bases and J shed 2 bases, with 13 bases lying between them. The CDR3 nucleotides read TGTGCCAGCAGCTTGTACCGACAGCACAACACTGAAGCTTTCTTT. It codes for CASSLYRQHNTEAFF.

V and J are TRBV7-8 and TRBJ2-1, with 8 bases fitting TRBD2. Germline loops: CDR1 SGHVS, CDR2 FQNEAQ. V lost 0 bases to trimming and J lost 2 bases; unmatched junction nucleotides: 6. The CDR3 has 17 amino acids. The CDR3 spells CASSLATLAGAYNEQFF. The CDR3 DNA reads as TGTGCCAGCAGCTTAGCGACTCTAGCGGGTGCCTACAATGAGCAGTTCTTC.

The genes are TRBV7-2 and TRBJ1-2; 12 nucleotides agree with TRBD1. The V segment lost 5 bases and the J segment 5 bases; nucleotides outside the gene matches: 3. The CDR3 totals 14 residues. Germline CDR1 and CDR2: SGHTA and FQGNSA. The CDR3 DNA follows: TGTGCCAGCAGCCCGGGACAGGGGGCTTATGGCTACACCTTC. Amino acids: CASSPGQGAYGYTF. The variable domain in full, completed from reference TRBV7-2 and TRBJ1-2, reads GAGVSQSPSNKVTEKGKDVELRCDPISGHTALYWYRQSLGQGLEFLIYFQGNSAPDKSGLPSDRFSAERTGGSVSTLTIQRTQQEDSAVYLCASSPGQGAYGYTFGSGTRLTVV.

V and J are TRBV5-8 and TRBJ1-6; a possible D gene is TRBD1 (6 bases). Germline CDR1 is SGHTS and CDR2 is YDEGEE. Trimming shortened V by 2 bases and J by 9 bases, and 12 bases separated the two germline ends. The CDR3 runs to 14 residues. The CDR3 region has the DNA TGTGCCAGCAGCTTAGGGGGGGATGGTTCACCCCTCCACTTT. Its translation: CASSLGGDGSPLHF.

The V and J genes are TRBV15 and TRBJ1-5; D is unresolved. The CDR3 covers 16 residues. Germline assignment: CDR1 LNHNV and CDR2 YYDKDF (reference sequence). Trimming shortened V by 3 bases and J by 11 bases, and 23 bases separated the two germline ends. CDR3 sequence: CATSRTLESGRETQHF. In nucleotides, the CDR3 is TGTGCCACCAGCAGGACCCTGGAAAGCGGGCGAGAGACCCAGCATTTT.

With respect to this clone: This specimen includes other DNA sequences encoding the same CDR3. The V and J genes are TRBV7-2 and TRBJ2-7; unclear D gene. The germline V gene has CDR1 SGHTA and CDR2 FQGNSA. V was clipped by 4 bases and J by 0 bases, with 4 bases between them. The CDR3 contains 12 residues. The CDR3 region is CASSSSSYEQYF. The CDR3 nucleotides read TGTGCCAGCAGCTCATCCTCCTACGAGCAGTACTTC.

There are a few counts of this clone. The rearrangement uses TRBV2 and TRBJ1-5; TRBD1 might be the D (6 bases). The length of the CDR3 is 15 residues. Germline V gene lookup returns CDR1 SNHLY and CDR2 FYNNEI. V dropped 3 bases and J dropped 7 bases, with 16 bases sitting between them. The CDR3 nucleotides are TGTGCCAGCAGTGACCCCACAGGGTTGTGGCAGCCCCAGCATTTT. This sequence encodes CASSDPTGLWQPQHF.

This clone came up once. The chain has TRBV6-1 and TRBJ2-3; a possible D gene is TRBD1 (6 bases). Germline V gene lookup returns CDR1 MNHNS and CDR2 SASEGT. This CDR3 spans 13 amino acids. V lost 8 bases and J lost 2, with 11 bases in between. CDR3 nucleotide sequence: TGTGCCAGCGTACAGGGACACACAGATACGCAGTATTTT. It codes for CASVQGHTDTQYF.

Turning to this clone: One end of the junction fails to match germline, which may point to a read error. The J gene is TRBJ1-6, the V gene TRBV7-9, with 7 nucleotides matching TRBD1. The CDR3 is 13 amino acids. CDR1 and CDR2 (germline): SEHNR, FQNEAQ (reference sequence). This chain's CDR3 is CSSSLDTGAPLHF. CDR3 sequence (DNA): TGTTCCAGCAGCCTCGATACAGGGGCACCCCTCCACTTT.

V gene TRBV20-1 combines with J gene TRBJ2-7; D may be TRBD1 (6 bases). Germline CDR1 is DFQATT and CDR2 is SNEGSKA (reference sequence). CDR3 length equals 11 residues. V gave up 6 bases and J gave up 1 base, with 7 bases separating them. The CDR3: CSAGQSYEQYF. CDR3 coding DNA: TGCAGTGCAGGACAGTCCTACGAGCAGTACTTC.

This CDR3 reads CASSGQSTSYEQYF. The DNA of the CDR3 is TGCGCCAGCAGTGGACAGTCAACCTCCTACGAGCAGTACTTC. The chain recombines TRBV10-2 with TRBJ2-5, with a tentative D call TRBD1 (5 bases). The closer fit of TRBJ2-7 to the DNA end suggests the J call may be wrong. Germline assignment: CDR1 WSHSY and CDR2 SAAADI. This CDR3 contains 14 residues.

The V gene is TRBV7-3, the J gene TRBJ2-3, with 7 bases identical to TRBD2. V trimming: 1 base; J trimming: 2 bases; junction bases outside the gene matches: 6. This CDR3 is built from 16 residues. Germline CDR1 and CDR2: SGHTA and FQGTGA. Written as DNA, the CDR3 is TGTGCCAGCAGCTTAAATTCGCGGGGGAACACAGATACGCAGTATTTT. Its protein is CASSLNSRGNTDTQYF.

The chain joins TRBV6-5 to TRBJ2-7, with TRBD1 matching 8 bases. This CDR3 region has 14 residues. Germline CDR1 is MNHEY and CDR2 is SVGAGI. The V segment lost 2 bases and the J segment 5 bases; nucleotides outside the gene matches: 5. DNA for the CDR3: TGTGCCAGCAGTTACAAGGGACAGGCGGACGAGCAGTACTTC. Translation gives CASSYKGQADEQYF.

This clone appeared a single time. The chain combines TRBV4-1 with TRBJ2-5; TRBD1 aligns across 7 bases. In germline, CDR1 is MGHRA, CDR2 YSYEKL. There are 16 residues in the CDR3. The V segment lost 0 bases and the J segment 7 bases; nucleotides outside the gene matches: 11. The CDR3 DNA follows: TGCGCCAGCAGCCAAGAGGGCTTCGACAGGGTAGGGACCCAGTACTTC. Its translation: CASSQEGFDRVGTQYF.

The V call is TRBV4-3, the J call TRBJ2-3, with TRBD2 matching over 8 bases. This CDR3 has 19 amino acids. J was trimmed by 3 bases and V by 0 bases; bases with no gene match: 14. The germline CDR1 and CDR2 sequences are LGHNA and YSLEER. CDR3 DNA: TGCGCCAGCAGCCAAGATAAGTACCAGGGACTAGACCGGACAGATACGCAGTATTTT. It codes for CASSQDKYQGLDRTDTQYF.

About this clone itself: Germline is not matched at one junction end, which may reflect a read error. J is TRBJ1-6 and V is TRBV7-9, with 7 bases aligning to TRBD1. Germline V gene data show CDR1 as SEHNR and CDR2 as FQNEAQ (reference sequence). The CDR3 totals 15 residues. The CDR3: CSSSLAGGSDSPLHF. The CDR3 DNA sequence: TGTTCCAGCAGCTTAGCAGGGGGTTCGGATTCACCCCTCCACTTT.

The CDR3 sequence: CASSRPGLGNEQFF. Written as DNA, the CDR3 is TGTGCCAGCAGCCGACCCGGACTAGGCAATGAGCAGTTCTTC. The rearrangement uses TRBV7-2 and TRBJ2-1, with 7 bases matching TRBD2. This CDR3 region has 14 residues. V shed 5 bases and J 6 bases; nucleotides not matched to a gene: 7. Germline V CDR1 and CDR2: SGHTA, FQGNSA.

The rearrangement joins TRBV19 to TRBJ2-7, with a possible D match to TRBD2 (5 bases). The V end was cut by 0 bases, the J end by 3 bases, with 12 bases between. Per germline, CDR1 LNHDA and CDR2 SQIVND (reference sequence). This CDR3 is 15 amino acids long. CDR3 coding DNA: TGTGCCAGTAGTATAGATCGGGGTGAGGGCTACGAGCAGTACTTC. Protein product: CASSIDRGEGYEQYF.

This clone was picked up a small number of times. The genes are TRBV7-2 and TRBJ2-7, with 8 bases identical to TRBD1. The CDR3 has 17 amino acids. V was clipped by 0 bases and J by 2 bases; unmatched bases: 9. Germline V gene data show CDR1 as SGHTA and CDR2 as FQGNSA. The CDR3 bases are TGTGCCAGCAGCTTAGCGTTGGGCAGGGGGCAAACCTACGAGCAGTACTTC. Residues: CASSLALGRGQTYEQYF.

The chain uses TRBV7-9 and TRBJ1-1; perhaps TRBD1 as D (6 bases). Trimming stripped 5 bases from V and 4 bases from J, with 11 bases between. Germline lookup yields CDR1 SEHNR and CDR2 FQNEAQ (reference sequence). This CDR3 has 13 amino acids. The CDR3 loop reads CASSPQGRTEAFF. The CDR3 DNA is TGTGCCAGCAGCCCCCAGGGGCGCACTGAAGCTTTCTTT.

V and J are TRBV5-1 and TRBJ2-7; the match to TRBD2 covers 8 bases. Per germline, CDR1 SGHRS and CDR2 YFSETQ. CDR3 length: 14 residues. With V trimmed by 7 bases and J by 6 bases, 12 bases remained unmatched. The CDR3 sequence: CASGPGGTGREQYF. CDR3 sequence (DNA): TGCGCCAGCGGACCGGGAGGGACGGGCCGCGAGCAGTACTTC.

This clone was detected only once. The chain carries TRBV7-2 and TRBJ2-7, with 7 bases identical to TRBD1. The CDR3 loop spans 14 amino acids. With V trimmed by 1 base and J by 6 bases, 6 bases remained unmatched. Germline V gives CDR1 SGHTA, CDR2 FQGNSA. CDR3: CASSLGQGLVEQYF. The CDR3 nucleotides read TGTGCCAGCAGCTTAGGACAGGGCCTCGTCGAGCAGTACTTC.

V is TRBV5-1 and J is TRBJ2-7; the match to TRBD2 covers 7 bases. The CDR3 has 17 amino acids. Per the germline V gene, CDR1 is SGHRS and CDR2 is YFSETQ. With V trimmed by 3 bases and J by 0 bases, 12 bases remained unmatched. The CDR3 DNA reads TGCGCCAGCAGCTCGATACAAAGAGCGGGGAACTCCTACGAGCAGTACTTC. Encoded protein: CASSSIQRAGNSYEQYF.

The chain is built from TRBV28 and TRBJ2-7; D possibly corresponds to TRBD1 (6 bases). Trimming took off 4 bases at V and 1 base at J, with 11 bases between the two ends. The CDR3 spans 14 residues. Germline CDR1 and CDR2: MDHEN and SYDVKM. DNA of the CDR3: TGTGCCAGCAGTTCCGGACAGCATTCCTACGAGCAGTACTTC. This gives the protein CASSSGQHSYEQYF.

The chain employs TRBV19 and TRBJ2-3, with 8 nucleotides matching TRBD1. The germline V gene has CDR1 LNHDA and CDR2 SQIVND (reference sequence). V lost 3 bases to trimming and J lost 2 bases; unmatched junction nucleotides: 10. The CDR3 totals 17 residues. The CDR3 sequence: CASSIPFGQGPTDTQYF. The CDR3 nucleotides are TGTGCCAGTAGTATCCCATTCGGACAGGGACCCACAGATACGCAGTATTTT.